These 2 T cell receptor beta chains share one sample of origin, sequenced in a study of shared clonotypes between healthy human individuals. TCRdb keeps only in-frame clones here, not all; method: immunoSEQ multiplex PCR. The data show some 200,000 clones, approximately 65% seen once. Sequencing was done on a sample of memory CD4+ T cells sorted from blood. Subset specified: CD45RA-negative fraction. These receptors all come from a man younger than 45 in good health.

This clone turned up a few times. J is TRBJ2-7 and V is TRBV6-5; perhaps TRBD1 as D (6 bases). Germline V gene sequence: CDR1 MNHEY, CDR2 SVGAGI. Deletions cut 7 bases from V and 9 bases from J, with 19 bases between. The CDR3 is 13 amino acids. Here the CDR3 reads CASNSHRGGVQYF. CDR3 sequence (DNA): TGTGCCAGCAATTCGCACCGTGGGGGCGTGCAGTACTTC.

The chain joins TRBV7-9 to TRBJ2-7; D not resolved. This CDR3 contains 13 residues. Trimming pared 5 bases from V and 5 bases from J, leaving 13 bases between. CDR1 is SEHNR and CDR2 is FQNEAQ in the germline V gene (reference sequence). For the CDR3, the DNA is TGTGCCAGCAGCCGGAAGCCTCGAGACGAGCAGTACTTC. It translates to CASSRKPRDEQYF.